This TCR beta chain was identified during a study of control samples from healthy donors and cancer patients. The V and J ends lost 6 bases and 7 bases, in that order; junction bases with no gene match: 6. Germline-derived CDR1 and CDR2 are MNHEY and SVGAGI. CDR3 length equals 13 residues. The protocol was immunoSEQ multiplex PCR, while the TCRdb copy is restricted to in-frame clones and leaves out a portion. The sample carries approximately 150,000 clones, roughly 94% recorded once. The TCR comes from a man in his sixties with colorectal cancer. Sequencing used PBMCs. The chain uses TRBV6-5 and TRBJ1-3; 7 nucleotides align to TRBD1. The CDR3 nucleotides are TGTGCCAGCAGGTCAGGGGGTACGAACACCATATATTTT. Translating it yields CASRSGGTNTIYF.